The next 9 T cell receptor beta chains were all read from a single sample in a study of cytomegalovirus exposure and HLA in healthy donors. With 60 Vbeta and 13 Jbeta primers, the PCR was carried out. Sequenced by immunoSEQ multiplex PCR; TCRdb stores in-frame clones only, minus some. Of 120,000 or so clones in the sample, around 82% were seen once. Sequences were obtained from PBMCs. The receptors shown here come from a man aged 25-45 years in good health and CMV-seropositive.

V is TRBV7-3 and J is TRBJ2-3; the D gene is possibly TRBD1 (6 bases). CDR3 length equals 14 residues. The V and J ends lost 4 bases and 0 bases respectively, with 8 bases between them. Germline V gene data show CDR1 as SGHTA and CDR2 as FQGTGA. Here the CDR3 reads CASSSGQSTDTQYF. The CDR3, as DNA: TGTGCCAGCAGCTCCGGACAGAGCACAGATACGCAGTATTTT. The complete variable domain, with remaining parts taken from reference TRBV7-3 and TRBJ2-3, reads GAGVSQTPSNKVTEKGKYVELRCDPISGHTALYWYRQSLGQGPEFLIYFQGTGAADDSGLPNDRFFAVRPEGSVSTLKIQRTERGDSAVYLCASSSGQSTDTQYFGPGTRLTVL.

The chain employs TRBV19 and TRBJ2-2, with TRBD1 matching 8 bases. The CDR3 has 15 amino acids. From germline, CDR1 is LNHDA and CDR2 SQIVND (reference sequence). Unmatched junction bases numbered 7, after V lost 2 bases and J lost 8 bases. The CDR3: CASSITTGVGGELFF. CDR3 DNA: TGTGCCAGTAGTATAACGACAGGGGTAGGAGGGGAGCTGTTTTTT. Based on the CDR3 plus reference TRBV19 and TRBJ2-2, the full variable domain is DGGITQSPKYLFRKEGQNVTLSCEQNLNHDAMYWYRQDPGQGLRLIYYSQIVNDFQKGDIAEGYSVSREKKESFPLTVTSAQKNPTAFYLCASSITTGVGGELFFGEGSRLTVL.

V gene TRBV4-1 combines with J gene TRBJ2-1; 12 bases line up with TRBD2. Germline lookup yields CDR1 MGHRA and CDR2 YSYEKL. This CDR3 contains 16 residues. V gave up 1 base and J gave up 6 bases; unmatched junction bases: 4. In DNA, the CDR3 is TGCGCCAGCAGCCAAGTTCCGGGACTAGCGGGCAATGAGCAGTTCTTC. This codes for CASSQVPGLAGNEQFF.

The rearrangement joins TRBV5-1 to TRBJ2-5; 8 bases align to TRBD1. TRBJ2-7 matches the DNA end more closely, so the J call is doubtful. The CDR3 has 19 residues. CDR1 SGHRS and CDR2 YFSETQ come from the germline V gene. This CDR3 is CASSILGTGKTKGTYEQYF. The DNA for the CDR3 is TGCGCCAGCAGCATCCTCGGGACAGGAAAAACTAAAGGGACCTACGAGCAGTACTTC.

The chain is built from TRBV5-8 and TRBJ2-7, with no clear D. V dropped 0 bases and J dropped 3 bases, with 4 bases sitting between them. Germline V lookup: CDR1 SGHTS, CDR2 YDEGEE. This CDR3 has 12 amino acids. As DNA, the CDR3 is TGTGCCAGCAGCTTGGCCTTCTACGAGCAGTACTTC. Its translation: CASSLAFYEQYF.

The table lists this clone with a few counts. V and J are TRBV4-2 and TRBJ2-1; 11 bases map to TRBD2. This CDR3 contains 16 residues. Germline loops: CDR1 LGHNA, CDR2 YNFKEQ. V shed 6 bases and J 8 bases; nucleotides not matched to a gene: 12. The CDR3 region has the DNA TGTGCCAGCAGTACCGAACTAGCGGGAGCGGTATATGAGCAGTTCTTC. It codes for CASSTELAGAVYEQFF.

The J gene is TRBJ2-5, the V gene TRBV5-4; D remains unclear. CDR3 length: 14 residues. CDR1 SGHNT and CDR2 YYREEE come from the germline V gene (reference sequence). Trimming cost V 5 bases and J 3 bases, with 14 bases left between them. CDR3 amino acids: CASRLGPEKETQYF. CDR3 nucleotide sequence: TGTGCCAGCAGGCTGGGCCCCGAGAAAGAGACCCAGTACTTC. The full variable domain, in which reference TRBV5-4 and TRBJ2-5 provide the parts outside the CDR3, is ETGVTQSPTHLIKTRGQQVTLRCSSQSGHNTVSWYQQALGQGPQFIFQYYREEENGRGNFPPRFSGLQFPNYSSELNVNALELDDSALYLCASRLGPEKETQYFGPGTRLLVL.

The V call is TRBV7-9, the J call TRBJ2-3; 12 bases agree with TRBD2. The length of the CDR3 is 17 residues. The J segment lost 7 bases and the V segment lost 4 bases, leaving 12 bases of the junction unmatched. The germline V gene has CDR1 SEHNR and CDR2 FQNEAQ (reference sequence). CDR3 in amino acids: CASSSSLTSGSSHTQYF. CDR3 nucleotide sequence: TGTGCCAGCAGCTCGAGTCTGACTAGCGGGAGTTCACATACGCAGTATTTT.

This clone was seen a handful of times. The chain is built from TRBV5-1 and TRBJ2-3; TRBD1 might be the D (6 bases). Germline CDR1 reads SGHRS; CDR2 reads YFSETQ. The CDR3 totals 15 residues. V lost 3 bases to trimming and J lost 6 bases, with 17 bases between them. The CDR3 DNA reads as TGCGCCAGCAGCTATTCCGGGACAAGGGGCGATACGCAGTATTTT. As protein: CASSYSGTRGDTQYF.